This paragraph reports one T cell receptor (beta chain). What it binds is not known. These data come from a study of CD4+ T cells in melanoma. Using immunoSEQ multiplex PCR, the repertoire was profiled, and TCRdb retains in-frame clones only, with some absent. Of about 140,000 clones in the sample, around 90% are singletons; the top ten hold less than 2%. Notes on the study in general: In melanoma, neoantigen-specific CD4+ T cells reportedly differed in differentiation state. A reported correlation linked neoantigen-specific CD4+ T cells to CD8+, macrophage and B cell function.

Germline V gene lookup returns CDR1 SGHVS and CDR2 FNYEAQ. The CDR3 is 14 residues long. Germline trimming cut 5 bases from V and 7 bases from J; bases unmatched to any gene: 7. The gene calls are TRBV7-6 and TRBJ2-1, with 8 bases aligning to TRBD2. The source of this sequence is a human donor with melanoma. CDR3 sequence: CASSPGTRVNEQFF. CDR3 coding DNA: TGTGCCAGCAGCCCCGGGACTAGGGTGAATGAGCAGTTCTTC. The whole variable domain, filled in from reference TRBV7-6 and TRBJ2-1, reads GAGVSQSPRYKVTKRGQDVALRCDPISGHVSLYWYRQALGQGPEFLTYFNYEAQQDKSGLPNDRFSAERPEGSISTLTIQRTEQRDSAMYRCASSPGTRVNEQFFGPGTRLTVL.